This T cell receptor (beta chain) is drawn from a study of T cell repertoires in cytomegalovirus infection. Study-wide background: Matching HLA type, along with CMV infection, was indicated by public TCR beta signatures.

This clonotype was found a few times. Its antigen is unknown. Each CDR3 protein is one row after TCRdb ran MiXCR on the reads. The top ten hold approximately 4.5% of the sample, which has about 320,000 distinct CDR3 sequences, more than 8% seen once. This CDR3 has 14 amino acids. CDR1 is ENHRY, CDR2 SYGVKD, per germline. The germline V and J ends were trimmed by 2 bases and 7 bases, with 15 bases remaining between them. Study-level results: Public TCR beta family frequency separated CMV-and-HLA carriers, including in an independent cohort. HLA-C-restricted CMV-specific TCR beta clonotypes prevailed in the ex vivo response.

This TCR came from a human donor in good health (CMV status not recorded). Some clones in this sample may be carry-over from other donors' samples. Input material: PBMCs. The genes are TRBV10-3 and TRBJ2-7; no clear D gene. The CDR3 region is CAISEPHSRREQYF. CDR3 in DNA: TGTGCCATCAGTGAGCCCCACTCGAGGCGTGAGCAGTACTTC.